The 4 T cell receptor beta chains below were found in one sample sequenced in a study of CD8+CD57+ T cells in acquired aplastic anemia listed by TCRdb under 2018. These reads were obtained on an Illumina HiSeq 2000. Genomic DNA was used as template for profiling of TCR beta VDJ combinations and CDR3 sequences. The public reads were reprocessed in TCRdb via fastp at Q25 and MiXCR, keeping in-frame beta chains. Duplicate CDR3 protein sequences are folded into a single record with the most common DNA and genes. The sample records under 200,000 distinct CDR3 sequences, more than 45% of which are singletons. In total, the top ten clones hold 3.2% of the sample. Flow cytometry had shown CD8+CD57+ cell expansion in the patients selected for sequencing. Sequenced input: sorted CD4+, CD8+, or CD8+CD57+ T cells (not recorded which) from PBMCs. The receptors were gathered from a human donor with aplastic anemia.

V gene TRBV11-2 combines with J gene TRBJ1-4; 8 bases align to TRBD1. Germline lookup yields CDR1 SGHAT and CDR2 FQNNGV. This CDR3 comprises 17 residues. Trimming at V came to 5 bases and at J to 2 bases, leaving 10 bases not matched to a gene. The CDR3 nucleotides read TGTGCCAGCAGCCAGACAGGGGTTGGTGCGACTAATGAAAAACTGTTTTTT. Residues: CASSQTGVGATNEKLFF. Full variable domain (outside the CDR3, taken from reference TRBV11-2 and TRBJ1-4): EAGVAQSPRYKIIEKRQSVAFWCNPISGHATLYWYQQILGQGPKLLIQFQNNGVVDDSQLPKDRFSAERLKGVDSTLKIQPAKLEDSAVYLCASSQTGVGATNEKLFFGSGTQLSVL.

Regarding this clonotype: One end of the junction is discordant with germline, which a read error may explain. The genes are TRBV10-3 and TRBJ1-6; D not certain. CDR1 and CDR2 (germline): ENHRY, SYGVKD. The CDR3 contains 14 residues. The CDR3 here is CASSKVGPQSPPHF. The DNA for the CDR3 is TGTGCCAGCAGCAAAGTCGGGCCCCAATCACCCCCCCACTTT.

The chain couples TRBV10-3 to TRBJ2-6; D unresolved. Trimming took off 6 bases at V and 0 bases at J, with 15 bases between the two ends. Germline CDR1 and CDR2: ENHRY and SYGVKD. The CDR3 is 17 amino acids. CDR3 DNA: TGTGCCATCAGACTTTCGGACGGCAGCTCTGGGGCCAACGTCCTGACTTTC. This gives the protein CAIRLSDGSSGANVLTF.

This clonotype was counted ten times or more. The gene calls are TRBV10-3 and TRBJ1-6; maybe TRBD1 (5 bases). CDR3 length: 14 residues. V was clipped by 6 bases and J by 5 bases, with 11 bases between them. Looked up from germline, CDR1 is ENHRY and CDR2 is SYGVKD. CDR3 amino acids: CAISPDIDNSPLHF. The CDR3 DNA reads TGTGCCATCAGCCCGGACATTGATAATTCACCCCTCCACTTT.